Listed here is a single T cell receptor beta chain. It has no known antigen specificity. It has no much larger one-base neighbor in the sample; base qualities were not kept. Cut back by 4 bases and 0 bases, the V and J ends lie 10 bases apart. CDR1 MNHNS and CDR2 SASEGT are derived from the germline V gene. The CDR3 spans 15 residues, from the cysteine through the phenylalanine. Just CDR3 DNA is preserved here, 45 bases in frame from base 1. The entry originates in a study of cytomegalovirus exposure and HLA in healthy donors (dated by TCRdb to 2017 to 2019). Study-wide context: An earlier analysis of several hundred of the donors reported 276 Gb of sequence data and some 120 million unique TCR beta sequences from some 180 million T cells. The number of donors typed differed by locus, with roughly 620-640 for A, B, C, DRB1 and DQB1, roughly 520 for DQA1, 600 to 610 for DPA1, and under 490 for DPB1. The study combined high-throughput TCR immunosequencing, statistical association of individual TCRs with disease status, and machine learning to predict cytomegalovirus infection status. Approximately 330 gigabases of sequencing data and around 90 million unique TCR sequences made up an early release that covered about 640 HLA-typed donors. Along with the roughly 700-subject first cohort, a separate validation cohort of 120 different subjects was used. Rather than drawing on any new phenotypic data, the later analysis identified candidate immune exposures from TCR beta sequences and the way those sequences occurred across donors. Because of strong linkage in the cohort, a handful of DR-DQ haplotypes were treated as single units for association and clustering. Donor age, sex, ethnicity and CMV serostatus were compiled together with the repertoire data. In an earlier analysis of 500 to 650 of the donors, high-throughput TCR beta sequencing was used to judge whether each TCR beta V gene segment behaved as functional or pseudogenic. In a later genetic analysis, genome-wide SNP genotypes for about three fifths of the 666 donors were used, and that subset was treated as a discovery cohort. A later analysis re-examined previously published TCR beta repertoires from 600 to 700 donors and added high-resolution HLA genotyping to investigate patterns of TCR occurrence. HLA typing covered class I and class II loci at four-digit resolution. The aim of the study was to test whether cataloging public T cell receptors could identify signatures of past pathogen exposure. Among the roughly 400 genotyped donors, around 81% belonged to the genetic ancestry cluster associated with self-reported Caucasian donors. Among a few hundred genotyped donors of the cohort, an average of approximately 240,000 unique TCR beta nucleotide sequences were sequenced per donor, around 18% of them non-productive. The study profiled the T cell repertoires of 500 to 800 subjects by immunosequencing and related them to cytomegalovirus serostatus. Every discovery cohort repertoire had been produced on one sequencing platform. The research as a whole found: According to a later analysis, most CMV-associated TCR beta chains appeared to be HLA-restricted, and the HLA associations seemed to be driven largely by CMV exposure. Because HLA typing was missing for some donors at each locus, association tests included only the typed subset. A few of the identified cytomegalovirus-associated TCR beta chains were confirmed in vitro to be specific for cytomegalovirus antigens. A further reported finding was that TCR beta sequences accurately predicted the HLA-A and HLA-B alleles for most subjects in the first cohort. A later genetic analysis associated a missense DCLRE1C variant with V-gene and J-gene trimming of TCR beta chains, and an independent cohort replicated the association. Correlated functional status among segregating V segments might reflect linkage disequilibrium, but an unknown experimental factor could not be ruled out. In a later analysis, the rate of TCR association differed among HLA loci, with DRB1 alleles having the most associated TCRs and HLA-C alleles having the fewest. Because the 87-base-pair reads could not distinguish some IMGT-functional V segments, including TRBV6-2 and TRBV6-3, those segments were excluded. According to a later analysis, parvovirus B19, influenza, CMV and Epstein-Barr virus appeared linked to several top co-occurrence clusters. The cohort was sequenced for TCR beta chains only, and without alpha or paired-chain data the features that could be detected were limited. The only immune exposure information available for the cohort was CMV serostatus. While some public TCRs were present in many individuals, most TCR sequences turned up only very rarely across donors. A cluster of highly shared sequence variants was judged likely to be a technical artifact of the sequencing pipeline. In an earlier analysis of about 540 of the donors, most TCR beta V segments were observed in productive rearrangements about 87% or about 30% of the time, broadly matching IMGT annotations. When HLA alleles, especially DR and DQ, strongly co-occurred, TCR associations were difficult to assign to individual alleles. The authors suggested that the approach could potentially be generalized to other disease states and immunological phenotypes. The study listed 150 to 200 TCR beta chains as associated with cytomegalovirus. Compared with equally common non-associated chains, HLA-associated TCR beta chains in a later analysis were more clonally expanded and had lower generation probabilities. The classifier was reported to diagnose cytomegalovirus status with high specificity and sensitivity in both the original and validation cohorts. A later genetic analysis reported fewer N-insertions in productive TCRs among donors in an Asian-associated ancestry cluster than the roughly 690-donor mean. Roughly uniform sequencing depth across donors was assumed in presence/absence analyses, although this assumption may not hold. Over 15 rarely observed V segments, including chromosome 9 orphons, were excluded from the earlier analysis of several hundred of the donors because counts were too low. A later analysis associated around 16,000 TCR beta sequences with specific HLA alleles at a false discovery rate of 0.05.

The cohort comprised some 680 healthy bone marrow donors. All cohort members were sampled while nominally healthy, although unrecorded immune exposures were likely present. The donor tested CMV seropositive and was one of the 289 seropositive cohort members. Each donor provided a peripheral blood sample, and peripheral blood mononuclear cells were used for TCR beta sequencing. The Qiagen DNeasy Blood Extraction Kit was used to extract genomic DNA from the blood cell samples. Library prep was done by the immunoSEQ multiplex PCR assay. The multiplex PCR relied on a mix of 60 forward primers for TCR Vbeta segments and 13 reverse primers for TCR Jbeta segments. Amplification of the CDR3 region of rearranged TCR beta genes was performed with a multiplex PCR assay on genomic DNA. The Illumina HiSeq System was used to sequence the amplified TCR beta libraries as 87-base-pair reads. Per the source publication's procedure: A later analysis tallied tens of millions of unique TCR beta chains across the approximately 670 repertoires, and approximately 9.9 million of those chains were shared by two or more donors. Raw reads were error-corrected and collapsed into unique sequences by a nearest-neighbor algorithm in which closely related sequences were merged to remove PCR and sequencing errors. Alignment of CDR3 sequences to IMGT reference sequences was used to assign V, D and J gene segments. For a sequence to be retained, a match of at least six nucleotides was required to both a V gene segment and a J gene segment. Rearrangements were called productive when the CDR3 lacked stop codons and stayed in frame with V and J; all others were non-productive. CDR3 was defined by IMGT convention, running from the second conserved V-encoded cysteine to the conserved J-encoded phenylalanine. In an earlier analysis of around 640 of the donors, sequences lacking an unambiguous match to a single V gene segment were excluded. An earlier analysis of roughly 590 of the donors called V segments functional above 56.7% productive rearrangements and segregating when the between-donor standard deviation exceeded 5%. A statistical classification framework was built to diagnose cytomegalovirus status from the catalog of TCR beta chain sequences. A later analysis assigned V and J genes by comparing TCR nucleotide sequences with IMGT/GENE-DB human TR gene sequences. The TCRdist pipeline was used in a later analysis to assign CDR3 sequences and most-parsimonious VDJ recombination scenarios. In a later analysis, each TCR beta chain was defined by its CDR3 amino acid sequence together with its V-gene family, and reads lacking a unique V-gene family were excluded. In a later analysis, 450 to 600 highly shared, low-generation-probability nucleotide sequences were removed to address suspected cross-contamination and a sequencing artifact. For each public chain, a later analysis derived a clonal expansion index from normalized ranks of inferred template counts within each repertoire. A later analysis computed generation probabilities with a VDJ recombination model fitted to out-of-frame rearrangements, and checked the results against IGoR. Hypergeometric tests were used in a later analysis to score TCR-TCR, TCR-HLA and TCR-CMV co-occurrence, with a repertoire-size bias correction applied to the TCR pairs. False discovery rates were estimated in a later analysis by permuting HLA or CMV assignments 20 times. In a later analysis, co-occurring TCRs were grouped using DBSCAN, and TCRdist sequence similarity was added for clustering within HLA-allele-positive subsets. Repertoires with fewer than 30,000 or more than 120,000 public chains, plus five repertoires with anomalous nucleotide sharing, were excluded from co-occurrence clustering. The table comes from immuneACCESS by way of TCRdb, which keeps in-frame sequences with V and J called. Part of the clones is missing from these tables; in studies checked, under half for an unresolved V gene and the rest for unknown reasons. V and J calls and clone size come straight from that table; D and trimming were deduced from the DNA. This sample holds approximately 110,000 clones; 70% to 85% were observed only once. The biggest ten clones account for 9.5% to 15% of the sample.

The V gene is TRBV6-1 and the J gene is TRBJ1-5, with no confident D gene call. The sequencing sample was made of PBMCs. The clonotype was recovered from a woman aged 40 to 55 in good health and CMV-seropositive. The CDR3: CASSASGTSNQPQHF. The bases are TGTGCCAGCAGTGCCTCGGGAACTAGCAATCAGCCCCAGCATTTT.